What follows are 30 T cell receptor beta chains derived from one specimen sequenced in a study of cytomegalovirus exposure and HLA in healthy donors. With 60 Vbeta and 13 Jbeta primers, the PCR was carried out. Sequencing was performed with immunoSEQ multiplex PCR; in TCRdb, only in-frame clones are kept and a portion is missing. The table includes 150,000 to 160,000 clones, 70% to 80% detected once. Material: PBMCs. The receptors here all came from a man under 40 in good health and CMV-seropositive.

The rearrangement links TRBV4-1 to TRBJ2-3; 9 nucleotides match TRBD2. The CDR3 is 15 amino acids. V was clipped by 3 bases and J by 8 bases; unmatched bases: 9. Germline CDR1 reads MGHRA; CDR2 reads YSYEKL. The CDR3 DNA reads TGCGCCAGCAGCCAGGGATCTAGCGGGACCGGTACGCAGTATTTT. Amino acids: CASSQGSSGTGTQYF.

V gene TRBV28 combines with J gene TRBJ2-5, with TRBD1 as a possible D gene (5 bases). Between the trimmed V and J ends, which lost 3 bases and 3 bases, there was a span of 11 bases. Germline assignment: CDR1 MDHEN and CDR2 SYDVKM. This CDR3 comprises 14 residues. CDR3 amino acids: CASSFRGREETQYF. In DNA form, the CDR3 reads TGTGCCAGCAGTTTTAGAGGCAGGGAAGAGACCCAGTACTTC.

The CDR3 DNA follows: TGTGCCAGCAGCGTAGGCGGGACAGGGAATTCACCCCTCCACTTT. Translated, it gives CASSVGGTGNSPLHF. V is TRBV9 and J is TRBJ1-6; 9 nucleotides match TRBD1. This CDR3 is 15 amino acids long. J was trimmed by 7 bases and V by 0 bases; bases with no gene match: 2. In germline, CDR1 is SGDLS, CDR2 YYNGEE.

The V gene is TRBV15, the J gene TRBJ2-3; weak D call: TRBD2 (6 bases). CDR1 is LNHNV, CDR2 YYDKDF, per germline (reference sequence). This CDR3 has 14 residues. V was cut by 0 bases and J by 3 bases, with 7 bases left in between. DNA of the CDR3: TGTGCCACCAGCAGAGACGGGGGAACAGATACGCAGTATTTT. Translating it yields CATSRDGGTDTQYF.

CDR3 amino acids: CASSPPSGRQQEQYF. In nucleotides, the CDR3 is TGTGCCAGCAGCCCCCCTAGCGGGAGGCAGCAAGAGCAGTACTTC. The chain carries TRBV4-2 and TRBJ2-7; 11 bases agree with TRBD2. The CDR3 totals 15 residues. With V trimmed by 4 bases and J by 7 bases, 9 bases remained unmatched. CDR1 LGHNA and CDR2 YNFKEQ come from the germline V gene.

J is TRBJ2-7 and V is TRBV2; possible D gene TRBD2, 5 bases. The CDR3 loop spans 15 amino acids. Deletions cut 3 bases from V and 5 bases from J, with 17 bases between. Germline lookup yields CDR1 SNHLY and CDR2 FYNNEI. CDR3 region: CASSELSGRPNEQYF. CDR3 DNA: TGTGCCAGCAGTGAGTTAAGTGGGAGACCCAACGAGCAGTACTTC.

The rearrangement links TRBV5-4 to TRBJ1-4, with D possibly matching TRBD1 (5 bases). Germline V gene lookup returns CDR1 SGHNT and CDR2 YYREEE (reference sequence). The CDR3 covers 14 residues. Trimming removed 2 bases from V and 4 bases from J, with 9 bases in between. Here the CDR3 reads CASSFDRDNEKLFF. CDR3 bases: TGTGCCAGCAGCTTTGACAGAGATAATGAAAAACTGTTTTTT.

The chain recombines TRBV6-1 with TRBJ2-3, with D possibly being TRBD1 (5 bases). The CDR3 contains 12 residues. Trimming stripped 7 bases from V and 7 bases from J, with 12 bases between. Germline V gene data show CDR1 as MNHNS and CDR2 as SASEGT. CDR3 sequence: CASTRDSNTQYF. CDR3 bases: TGTGCCAGCACTAGAGACAGTAATACGCAGTATTTT.

V usage is TRBV5-1 and J usage is TRBJ1-2, with TRBD1 identical over 8 bases. The CDR3 consists of 15 residues. Germline CDR1 and CDR2: SGHRS and YFSETQ. Unmatched junction bases numbered 4, after V lost 0 bases and J lost 3 bases. The CDR3 nucleotides read TGCGCCAGCAGCTTGGTGGCAGGGGGCGACTATGGCTACACCTTC. Translated, it gives CASSLVAGGDYGYTF.

The CDR3 coding sequence is TGCGCCAGCAGTGAGTCGGGACTAGCGGGACAAGAGACCCAGTACTTC. Protein product: CASSESGLAGQETQYF. The J gene is TRBJ2-5, the V gene TRBV10-2, with 13 bases lining up with TRBD2. J gave up 2 bases and V 0 bases, and 0 bases lay outside the gene matches. From germline, CDR1 is WSHSY and CDR2 SAAADI. The CDR3 sequence is 16 residues long.

V usage is TRBV7-9 and J usage is TRBJ2-5; 11 nucleotides agree with TRBD2. The CDR3 consists of 17 residues. Losses at the gene ends were 4 bases for V and 5 bases for J; bases not matched to a gene: 12. Germline CDR1 is SEHNR and CDR2 is FQNEAQ (reference sequence). CDR3 loop: CASSSLLIAGGGETQYF. The CDR3 coding sequence is TGTGCCAGCAGCTCCCTTCTAATAGCGGGAGGGGGGGAGACCCAGTACTTC. The full variable domain, its missing parts supplied by reference TRBV7-9 and TRBJ2-5, is DTGVSQNPRHKITKRGQNVTFRCDPISEHNRLYWYRQTLGQGPEFLTYFQNEAQLEKSRLLSDRFSAERPKGSFSTLEIQRTEQGDSAMYLCASSSLLIAGGGETQYFGPGTRLLVL.

The genes are TRBV4-1 and TRBJ1-1, with 9 bases aligning to TRBD1. V gave up 3 bases and J gave up 1 base; unmatched junction bases: 3. The CDR3 covers 15 residues. CDR1 and CDR2 from the germline V gene are MGHRA and YSYEKL. The DNA for the CDR3 is TGCGCCAGCAGCCAGGTGGGACAGGGGAACACTGAAGCTTTCTTT. This sequence encodes CASSQVGQGNTEAFF.

This chain joins TRBV2 and TRBJ2-7; D possibly corresponds to TRBD2 (5 bases). The V gene lost 8 bases and the J gene lost 6 bases, with 14 bases spanning the gap. CDR1 is SNHLY, CDR2 FYNNEI, per germline. CDR3 size: 12 residues. CDR3 nucleotides: TGTGCCAGCGACGGGGTAGAAGTCGAGCAGTACTTC. This sequence encodes CASDGVEVEQYF. The entire variable domain, with the rest obtained from reference TRBV2 and TRBJ2-7, is as follows: EPEVTQTPSHQVTQMGQEVILRCVPISNHLYFYWYRQILGQKVEFLVSFYNNEISEKSEIFDDQFSVERPDGSNFTLKIRSTKLEDSAMYFCASDGVEVEQYFGPGTRLTVT.

J is TRBJ1-3 and V is TRBV7-9; 11 bases fit TRBD1. Germline loops: CDR1 SEHNR, CDR2 FQNEAQ (reference sequence). The CDR3 length is 15 residues. The ends lost 4 bases at V and 3 bases at J; junction bases unmatched: 2. CDR3 sequence reads: CASSSGQGGGNTIYF. The CDR3 DNA is TGTGCCAGCAGCTCGGGACAGGGGGGTGGAAACACCATATATTTT.

The chain is built from TRBV28 and TRBJ1-5; 9 bases align to TRBD1. J was trimmed by 6 bases and V by 6 bases; bases with no gene match: 12. This CDR3 has 16 residues. Germline CDR1 and CDR2: MDHEN and SYDVKM. The CDR3 DNA sequence: TGTGCCAGCAGGGTCCCCGGGACAGGGTATGCTCAGCCCCAGCATTTT. Translating it yields CASRVPGTGYAQPQHF.

This rearrangement joins TRBV9 to TRBJ2-2; TRBD1 agrees at 11 bases. The CDR3 length is 19 residues. The junction had 16 bases not matched to a gene; V was cut back by 3 bases and J by 6 bases. Germline CDR1 SGDLS, CDR2 YYNGEE. This CDR3 is CASSGRLDRGRSGPGELFF. CDR3 nucleotides: TGTGCCAGCAGCGGTAGATTGGACAGGGGGCGGAGTGGGCCCGGGGAGCTGTTTTTT.

J is TRBJ1-6 and V is TRBV9; D is undetermined. Germline CDR1 is SGDLS and CDR2 is YYNGEE. V lost 0 bases and J lost 11, with 9 bases in between. The CDR3 extends over 13 amino acids. This chain's CDR3 is CASSVDIETPLHF. In DNA form, the CDR3 reads TGTGCCAGCAGCGTAGATATTGAGACACCCCTCCACTTT.

This rearrangement joins TRBV14 to TRBJ1-1; the D is unclear. Germline V gene sequence: CDR1 SGHDN, CDR2 FVKESK. The V gene lost 3 bases and the J gene lost 10 bases, with 12 bases spanning the gap. The CDR3 consists of 12 residues. The CDR3 is CASSHEEEAAFF. The CDR3 coding sequence is TGTGCCAGCAGCCACGAAGAGGAAGCAGCTTTCTTT.

This chain joins TRBV7-9 and TRBJ2-5, with a tentative D call TRBD1 (5 bases). Germline values: CDR1 SEHNR, CDR2 FQNEAQ (reference sequence). Trimming removed 3 bases from V and 2 bases from J, with 10 bases in between. CDR3 length equals 14 residues. CDR3 sequence reads: CASSLSKGQETQYF. DNA for the CDR3: TGTGCCAGCAGCTTGTCGAAGGGGCAAGAGACCCAGTACTTC. The full variable domain, rest sourced from reference TRBV7-9 and TRBJ2-5, is DTGVSQNPRHKITKRGQNVTFRCDPISEHNRLYWYRQTLGQGPEFLTYFQNEAQLEKSRLLSDRFSAERPKGSFSTLEIQRTEQGDSAMYLCASSLSKGQETQYFGPGTRLLVL.

This sequence joins TRBV28 and TRBJ2-3, with 11 bases fitting TRBD2. This CDR3 spans 16 amino acids. Germline assignment: CDR1 MDHEN and CDR2 SYDVKM. V shed 7 bases, J shed 3 bases, and the junction held 9 bases outside the gene matches. The CDR3 DNA reads TGTGCCAGCACTCTAGCGGGAGGTGGAGGGACAGATACGCAGTATTTT. This sequence encodes CASTLAGGGGTDTQYF.

The chain has TRBV4-1 and TRBJ2-5, with D perhaps TRBD1 (6 bases). The ends were cut back, 5 bases at V and 3 bases at J, with 7 bases in the middle. The CDR3 has 12 amino acids. CDR1 and CDR2 (germline): MGHRA, YSYEKL. In DNA form, the CDR3 reads TGCGCCAGCAGCAAGGGGGAAGAGACCCAGTACTTC. As protein: CASSKGEETQYF.

The chain links TRBV5-1 to TRBJ2-3; 12 bases fit TRBD2. The CDR3 has 17 residues. CDR1 and CDR2 from the germline V gene are SGHRS and YFSETQ. V lost 3 bases, J lost 2 bases, and 7 bases stayed unmatched. The CDR3 DNA is TGCGCCAGCAGCTCCCTCGGACTAGCGGGACTCACAGATACGCAGTATTTT. Translating gives CASSSLGLAGLTDTQYF.

The chain employs TRBV11-2 and TRBJ2-5; 9 bases are a match to TRBD2. The CDR3 loop spans 16 amino acids. Germline lookup yields CDR1 SGHAT and CDR2 FQNNGV. With 5 bases clipped from V and 2 bases from J, the junction kept 9 bases outside the gene matches. CDR3 coding DNA: TGTGCCAGCAGCCCGGAGGGCGGGAGGGAGCAAGAGACCCAGTACTTC. It is translated as CASSPEGGREQETQYF.

The chain employs TRBV7-8 and TRBJ2-7; TRBD2 aligns across 8 bases. The germline gives CDR1 SGHVS, CDR2 FQNEAQ. This CDR3 has 15 residues. After removal of 10 bases from V and 1 base from J, the junction contained 12 bases not matched to a gene. CDR3 amino acids: CATTRGDSASYEQYF. The CDR3 bases are TGTGCCACCACGCGGGGGGACTCGGCATCCTACGAGCAGTACTTC.

The chain employs TRBV11-3 and TRBJ2-7, with 9 nucleotides matching TRBD1. The CDR3 covers 13 residues. V shed 5 bases, J shed 3 bases, and the junction held 2 bases outside the gene matches. The germline V gene has CDR1 SGHNT and CDR2 YENEEA. The CDR3 DNA sequence: TGTGCCAGCAGCCCGGACAGGGGCTACGAGCAGTACTTC. It encodes CASSPDRGYEQYF. Based on the CDR3 plus reference TRBV11-3 and TRBJ2-7, the full variable domain is EAGVVQSPRYKIIEKKQPVAFWCNPISGHNTLYWYLQNLGQGPELLIRYENEEAVDDSQLPKDRFSAERLKGVDSTLKIQPAELGDSAVYLCASSPDRGYEQYFGPGTRLTVT.

Only a few counts were recorded for this clone. The chain carries TRBV28 and TRBJ2-5; 16 bases line up with TRBD2. This CDR3 contains 18 residues. CDR1 and CDR2 (germline): MDHEN, SYDVKM. V shed 7 bases and J 2 bases; nucleotides not matched to a gene: 10. CDR3 in DNA: TGTGCCAGCATTTCGATTCCGGGACTAGCGGGAGGGCAAGAGACCCAGTACTTC. Its translation: CASISIPGLAGGQETQYF.

The rearrangement links TRBV28 to TRBJ1-5; D is perhaps TRBD1 (6 bases). With 2 bases removed from V and 5 bases from J, the gap between germline ends came to 13 bases. This CDR3 region has 15 residues. The germline CDR1 and CDR2 sequences are MDHEN and SYDVKM. Here the CDR3 DNA reads TGTGCCAGCAGTTTAGGGCAGGGGACACATCAGCCCCAGCATTTT. Translation gives CASSLGQGTHQPQHF.

The genes are TRBV28 and TRBJ2-7; TRBD2 might be the D (7 bases). Germline CDR1 reads MDHEN; CDR2 reads SYDVKM. The CDR3 contains 13 residues. Trimming shortened V by 7 bases and J by 0 bases, and 10 bases separated the two germline ends. The CDR3 DNA reads as TGTGCCAGCAATGGGGGGGCCTCCTACGAGCAGTACTTC. It codes for CASNGGASYEQYF.

V gene TRBV28 combines with J gene TRBJ1-1; unclear D gene. Between the trimmed V and J ends, which lost 6 bases and 3 bases, there was a span of 8 bases. The V gene's germline CDR1 is MDHEN and CDR2 SYDVKM. The CDR3 runs 12 residues. The CDR3 bases are TGTGCCAGCAGATCACCGGACACTGAAGCTTTCTTT. Its translation is CASRSPDTEAFF.

Concerning this clone: The sample contains more than one DNA sequence encoding this CDR3. J is TRBJ2-3 and V is TRBV5-1; no firm D call. Germline CDR1 and CDR2: SGHRS and YFSETQ. With 0 bases removed from V and 0 bases from J, the gap between germline ends came to 5 bases. The CDR3 has 14 amino acids. The CDR3, as DNA: TGCGCCAGCAGCTTGGGCGGTAGCACAGATACGCAGTATTTT. This translates into CASSLGGSTDTQYF.